A selection of T cell receptor beta chains follows, all from one sample in a study of cytomegalovirus exposure and HLA in healthy donors. The repertoire was sequenced with immunoSEQ multiplex PCR; TCRdb's copy has only in-frame clones and lacks some. The sample lists about 73,000 clones, approximately 95% occurring once. The sample comprised PBMCs. Source of these receptors: a young man in good health and CMV-seronegative. Each CDR3 is given with its conserved first and last residue. Each record gives: D gene, J gene, clone size, V gene, CDR3 protein, CDR3 DNA. D genes are given only for firm matches. Only part of the rows carry a size: once, few, many, or a class if the clone is expanded.

TRBD1	TRBJ2-4	NA	TRBV7-2	CASSLRLGQGLNIQYF	TGTGCCAGCAGCTTAAGGTTGGGACAGGGCTTAAACATTCAGTACTTC
NA	TRBJ2-7	NA	TRBV12-2	CASRLGTGKGVYEQYF	TGTGCAAGTCGCTTAGGCACAGGGAAAGGGGTCTACGAGCAGTACTTC
TRBD1	TRBJ1-5	NA	TRBV10-3	CAARTGLQPQHF	TGTGCCGCCAGGACAGGTCTTCAGCCCCAGCATTTT
NA	TRBJ1-5	NA	TRBV19	CASSGASNQPQHF	TGTGCCAGTAGTGGAGCTAGCAATCAGCCCCAGCATTTT
NA	TRBJ1-4	NA	TRBV5-4	CASRPDSQKLFF	TGTGCCAGCAGACCCGACAGCCAAAAACTGTTTTTT
NA	TRBJ2-7	NA	TRBV14	CASSQYAEQYF	TGTGCCAGCAGCCAATATGCGGAGCAGTACTTC
NA	TRBJ1-2	few	TRBV15	CATSPSRYGYTF	TGTGCCACCAGCCCTTCACGGTATGGCTACACCTTC
TRBD1	TRBJ1-2	once	TRBV10-3	CAIRTDRDNYGYTF	TGTGCCATCAGGACTGACAGGGACAACTATGGCTACACCTTC
NA	TRBJ2-1	NA	TRBV4-3	CASSQDSTNEQFF	TGCGCCAGCAGCCAAGACAGTACAAATGAGCAGTTCTTC
NA	TRBJ2-1	NA	TRBV6-6	CASSRGGTVNEQFF	TGTGCCAGCAGCCGGGGGGGGACAGTCAATGAGCAGTTCTTC
NA	TRBJ1-4	NA	TRBV30	CAWSVTGSPIGKLFF	TGTGCCTGGAGTGTTACGGGGTCCCCGATTGGAAAACTGTTTTTT
NA	TRBJ2-4	NA	TRBV19	CASKDRGAVNIQYF	TGTGCCAGTAAAGATCGGGGGGCCGTGAACATTCAGTACTTC
NA	TRBJ2-4	NA	TRBV6-5	CASSSGGLAKNIQYF	TGTGCCAGCAGTTCAGGTGGTCTAGCCAAAAACATTCAGTACTTC
TRBD1	TRBJ1-5	NA	TRBV19	CASSINRDSNQPQHF	TGTGCCAGTAGTATAAACCGGGACAGTAACCAGCCCCAGCATTTT
NA	TRBJ1-5	NA	TRBV5-8	CASGDSNQPQHF	TGTGCCAGTGGAGATAGCAATCAGCCCCAGCATTTT
NA	TRBJ2-7	few	TRBV28	CASSPLGYEQYF	TGTGCCAGCAGTCCCCTAGGCTACGAGCAGTACTTC
TRBD1	TRBJ1-5	many	TRBV29-1	CSVAGTDQPQHF	TGCAGCGTCGCTGGGACAGACCAGCCCCAGCATTTT
NA	TRBJ1-4	once	TRBV9	CASSPSGATNEKLFF	TGTGCCAGCAGCCCTTCAGGGGCCACTAATGAAAAACTGTTTTTT
TRBD2	TRBJ2-5	NA	TRBV9	CASSDSGGVQETQYF	TGTGCCAGCAGCGATAGCGGGGGGGTTCAAGAGACCCAGTACTTC
TRBD2	TRBJ2-1	NA	TRBV28	CASSSLAGGLNEQFF	TGTGCCAGCAGTTCACTAGCGGGGGGGCTCAATGAGCAGTTCTTC
NA	TRBJ1-3	NA	TRBV7-9	CASSTYRDGNTIYF	TGTGCCAGCAGCACATACAGGGATGGAAACACCATATATTTT